This TCR beta chain was found in a study of OX40 agonist ivuxolimab in advanced cancers. Study observations and caveats: On average, a greater number of expanded clones characterised CD8+ T cells relative to CD4+. With doses of 0.1-3.0 mg/kg, partial responders showed among the lowest clonal expansion.

A word on this clone: Its antigen is not identified.

The V gene lost 2 bases and the J gene lost 9 bases, with 11 bases spanning the gap. The germline V gene encodes CDR1 SGHTA and CDR2 FQGTGA. The CDR3 sequence is 13 residues long. The protocol was immunoSEQ multiplex PCR, while the TCRdb copy is restricted to in-frame clones and leaves out a portion. The top ten clones hold approximately 48% of a sample with roughly 25,000 clones, 85% of them seen once. The specimen comprised CD4+ or CD8+ T cells sorted from blood, sampled in a trial of the OX40 agonist ivuxolimab. The sequence came from an adult with an advanced solid tumor such as melanoma, head and neck, liver or kidney cancer. The chain joins TRBV7-3 to TRBJ2-1; D not resolved. CDR3 residues: CASSLGLLGEQFF. Written as DNA, the CDR3 is TGTGCCAGCAGCTTAGGGCTATTAGGTGAGCAGTTCTTC. Looking up the rest from reference TRBV7-3 and TRBJ2-1 gives the full variable domain: GAGVSQTPSNKVTEKGKYVELRCDPISGHTALYWYRQSLGQGPEFLIYFQGTGAADDSGLPNDRFFAVRPEGSVSTLKIQRTERGDSAVYLCASSLGLLGEQFFGPGTRLTVL.